The source of this TCR beta chain is a study of vaccination effects on CD4 cells after COVID-19. About this clone itself: As yet, its antigen is unknown.

Sequenced by immunoSEQ multiplex PCR; TCRdb stores in-frame clones only, minus some. The table lists under 50,000 clones, roughly 79% of them singletons, with roughly 1.9% in the top ten. Expansion of antigen-specific CD4+ T cells with viral peptide pools was carried out by the ViraFEST assay before sequencing. Subsequent to 10 days of culture, CD4+ T cells were isolated. Each participant received a vaccine that was either BNT162b2 or mRNA-1273, given as two doses. Half-medium replacement with IL-2 medium occurred on days 3 and 7. The starting material was CD4+ T cells from PBMCs cultured with HCoV-NL63 spike peptides, obtained after COVID-19 vaccination. The receptor was derived from a human donor who received a COVID-19 vaccine. Some clones in this sample may be carry-over from other donors' samples.

The CDR3 protein is CATRGIGGDTQYF. The CDR3 DNA reads as TGTGCCACCAGGGGGATCGGAGGAGATACGCAGTATTTT. The chain recombines TRBV25-1 with TRBJ2-3, with TRBD1 matching over 7 bases. CDR3 length equals 13 residues. The germline V gene encodes CDR1 MGHDK and CDR2 SYGVNS. With V trimmed by 10 bases and J by 5 bases, 9 bases remained unmatched.